This T cell receptor (beta chain) appears in the sequencing data of a study of T cells in Graves' hyperthyroidism and ophthalmopathy. Study in general: It was at initial diagnosis, before any treatment, that peripheral blood was collected.

This clonotype has only a few counts. The study left out patients who had uncontrolled infection, other autoimmune disease, pregnancy or lactation. Authors of the study amplified TCR beta CDR3 regions from RNA transcripts. The HTBI primer set served for first-round RT-PCR of the TCR CDR3. One entry per CDR3 protein, called by TCRdb with MiXCR from the multiplex PCR reads. The profile shows 700,000 to 950,000 distinct CDR3 sequences, over 35% of them singletons. The TCR comes from a woman aged 40 to 49 with Graves' hyperthyroidism. Sequencing input: blood.

This CDR3 is CASTSGTAYEQYF. In DNA form, the CDR3 reads TGTGCCAGCACGTCTGGCACCGCCTACGAGCAGTACTTC. The chain has TRBV7-2 and TRBJ2-7; D remains ambiguous. CDR1 SGHTA and CDR2 FQGNSA come from the germline V gene. V shed 7 bases and J shed 2 bases, with 12 bases lying between them. This CDR3 has 13 amino acids. Based on the CDR3 plus reference TRBV7-2 and TRBJ2-7, the full variable domain is GAGVSQSPSNKVTEKGKDVELRCDPISGHTALYWYRQSLGQGLEFLIYFQGNSAPDKSGLPSDRFSAERTGGSVSTLTIQRTQQEDSAVYLCASTSGTAYEQYFGPGTRLTVT.